The clone carrying this TCR beta chain was observed a single time. This sample is drawn from a study of blood T cell repertoires in COVID-19. This CDR3 has 15 residues. Libraries were prepared by immunoSEQ multiplex PCR; TCRdb keeps only in-frame clonotypes and omits some of them. The table includes about 200,000 clones, 70% to 90% detected once. This clonotype originated in a man aged 60-69 years with active or convalescent COVID-19. Sequencing used peripheral blood. The V call is TRBV21-1, the J call TRBJ2-2; the table gives TRBD1 as D, unverified against the DNA. TRBV21-1 is marked as a pseudogene. The CDR3 protein is CASRPGTDFTGELFF. The DNA for the CDR3 is TGTGCCAGCAGACCCGGGACAGACTTCACCGGGGAGCTGTTTTTT.